The sequence of this T cell receptor (beta chain) was determined in a study of naive and memory T cell subsets. The CDR3 extends over 15 amino acids. Germline V gene data show CDR1 as SGHTA and CDR2 as FQGNSA. V lost 4 bases and J lost 3; bases outside the gene matches: 5. An equimolar mix of two oligonucleotides served as the beta constant-region primer for TRBC1 and TRBC2. A single record per CDR3 protein comes from TCRdb applying MiXCR to the UMI-ligation and nested PCR reads. The top ten hold 0.9% to 0.95% of the sample, which has 75,000 to 85,000 distinct CDR3 sequences, around 13% seen once. Separate alpha and beta amplification began at the second PCR step. Cells stained for CD3, CD4, CD8, CD45RA and CD27 were sorted into four subsets. This clonotype is termed medium-sized.

Sequenced material: central memory CD4+ T cells from blood. The chain combines TRBV7-2 with TRBJ2-5; 10 nucleotides match TRBD2. The source is a human donor in good health. The CDR3 DNA is TGTGCCAGCAGCTGGAGAGGGACTAGCGAAGAGACCCAGTACTTC. This codes for CASSWRGTSEETQYF.